This TCR beta chain was captured by sequencing in a study of vaccination effects on CD4 cells after COVID-19. Repertoires were generated with immunoSEQ multiplex PCR, while TCRdb's copy carries only in-frame clones and drops some. The sample holds under 80,000 clones, 73% seen once. V shed 5 bases and J 8 bases; nucleotides not matched to a gene: 15. The CDR3 loop spans 15 amino acids. Germline V gene lookup returns CDR1 SGHDN and CDR2 FVKESK. Within the ViraFEST assay, antigen-specific CD4+ T cells underwent expansion with viral peptide pools prior to sequencing. Culturing for around eleven days preceded CD4+ T cell isolation. The person acquired a PCR-confirmed SARS-CoV-2 infection between March and December 2020. As to this clone: Its antigen is as yet unknown.

The V call is TRBV14, the J call TRBJ2-7; 7 nucleotides align to TRBD2. The clonotype originates from a human donor who had a prior SARS-CoV-2 infection. The specimen was CD4+ T cells from PBMCs cultured with HIV peptides, collected before COVID-19 vaccination. Subset indicated: HIV-1 Nef peptide pool negative control/reference culture. The chain's CDR3 is CASSFWRGSVWKQYF. The DNA for the CDR3 is TGTGCCAGCAGCTTCTGGCGGGGGTCCGTCTGGAAGCAGTACTTC. Using reference TRBV14 and TRBJ2-7 for the parts outside the CDR3, the full variable domain is EAGVTQFPSHSVIEKGQTVTLRCDPISGHDNLYWYRRVMGKEIKFLLHFVKESKQDESGMPNNRFLAERTGGTYSTLKVQPAELEDSGVYFCASSFWRGSVWKQYFGPGTRLTVT.